These T cell receptor beta chains were read from a single sample in a study of blood T cell repertoires in COVID-19. The repertoire was sequenced with immunoSEQ multiplex PCR; TCRdb's copy has only in-frame clones and lacks some. Altogether about 150,000 clones are present, 80% to 90% being singletons, with the ten largest covering roughly 4.3%. The sample was PBMCs or T cells enriched from blood (not recorded which). The origin of the receptors is a man aged 45-65 years who had recovered from COVID-19. Both conserved end residues are part of each CDR3. The D gene is left open where the match is weak. Expanded clones get a size class; other rows say once, few or many, or leave the size out.

-,TRBV7-9,TRBJ1-4,-,CASSLTFRSNEKLFF,TGTGCCAGCAGCTTGACATTCAGATCTAATGAAAAACTGTTTTTT
-,TRBV28,TRBJ1-2,-,CASRPGGYGYTF,TGTGCCAGCAGGCCGGGGGGCTATGGCTACACCTTC
-,TRBV5-1,TRBJ1-2,-,CASSLGEVYGYTF,TGCGCCAGCAGCTTGGGAGAGGTGTATGGCTACACCTTC
TRBD1,TRBV5-4,TRBJ2-7,-,CASSGTGDAYEQYF,TGTGCCAGCAGCGGGACAGGGGACGCCTACGAGCAGTACTTC
-,TRBV7-9,TRBJ1-2,once,CASSLASQLHYGYTF,TGTGCCAGCAGCTTAGCTAGCCAGCTGCATTATGGCTACACCTTC
-,TRBV19,TRBJ1-4,-,CASSDRLSAYEKLFF,TGTGCCAGTAGCGACAGGCTAAGTGCGTACGAAAAACTGTTTTTT
-,TRBV21-1,TRBJ2-2,-,CASSNPRINTGELFF,TGTGCCAGCAGCAATCCCAGGATCAACACCGGGGAGCTGTTTTTT
-,TRBV7-8,TRBJ1-5,-,CASSLWGGNNQPQHF,TGTGCCAGCAGCTTATGGGGGGGGAATAATCAGCCCCAGCATTTT
TRBD1,TRBV28,TRBJ1-4,-,CASSAQTGGAAKLFF,TGTGCCAGCAGTGCACAGACAGGGGGCGCGGCGAAACTGTTTTTT
TRBD2,TRBV19,TRBJ2-3,few,CASSPRSRPSGRFTDTQYF,TGTGCCAGTAGTCCTCGCTCCCGCCCTAGCGGGCGATTCACAGATACGCAGTATTTT
-,TRBV7-2,TRBJ1-1,-,CASSTRTAESEAFF,TGTGCCAGCAGCACCCGGACAGCGGAATCAGAAGCTTTCTTT
TRBD1,TRBV20-1,TRBJ1-4,once,CSAGGNEKLFF,TGCAGTGCAGGGGGCAATGAAAAACTGTTTTTT
-,TRBV13,TRBJ2-3,once,CASSSSQGADTQYF,TGTGCCAGCAGCTCATCTCAGGGCGCGGATACGCAGTATTTT
TRBD1,TRBV5-1,TRBJ2-6,-,CASSLHDRGATGANVLTF,TGCGCCAGCAGCTTGCATGACAGGGGGGCTACTGGGGCCAACGTCCTGACTTTC
TRBD1,TRBV6-1,TRBJ1-5,-,CASSGYGTAYSNQPQHF,TGTGCCAGCAGTGGCTATGGGACAGCGTATAGCAATCAGCCCCAGCATTTT
TRBD1,TRBV19,TRBJ1-1,-,CASSIESAGTDEAFF,TGTGCCAGTAGTATAGAAAGCGCAGGGACAGATGAAGCTTTCTTT
-,TRBV4-2,TRBJ1-2,-,CASSQDKGSADYGYTF,TGTGCCAGCAGCCAAGATAAAGGATCCGCGGACTATGGCTACACCTTC
TRBD1,TRBV9,TRBJ2-2,-,CASSVWGDRAIANTGELFF,TGTGCCAGCAGCGTATGGGGAGACAGGGCCATCGCGAACACCGGGGAGCTGTTTTTT
TRBD1,TRBV10-1,TRBJ2-4,-,CASSEGQGAYIQYF,TGCGCCAGCAGTGAGGGACAGGGGGCCTACATTCAGTACTTC
-,TRBV6-2/TRBV6-3,TRBJ1-2,-,CASSYSTGWYYGYTF,TGTGCCAGCAGTTACTCAACGGGGTGGTACTATGGCTACACCTTC
-,TRBV24-1,TRBJ1-2,-,CATSAGANYGYTF,TGTGCCACCTCGGCGGGAGCTAACTATGGCTACACCTTC
TRBD1,TRBV19,TRBJ2-2,-,CASSYSGQGGTGELFF,TGTGCCAGTAGTTACTCGGGACAGGGGGGAACCGGGGAGCTGTTTTTT
TRBD2,TRBV18,TRBJ2-1,-,CASSPDGGVRHEQFF,TGTGCCAGCTCCCCAGACGGGGGGGTCAGGCATGAGCAGTTCTTC
-,TRBV7-2,TRBJ1-1,few,CASSSRQLAEAFF,TGTGCCAGCAGCTCCAGACAGCTCGCTGAAGCTTTCTTT
TRBD2,TRBV5-6,TRBJ2-3,-,CASSTGLLSTDTQYF,TGTGCCAGCAGCACGGGACTACTGAGCACAGATACGCAGTATTTT
-,TRBV4-2,TRBJ1-1,-,CASSQELGASTEAFF,TGTGCCAGCAGCCAAGAGCTGGGGGCGAGTACTGAAGCTTTCTTT
-,TRBV28,TRBJ2-3,-,CASSSRISTDTQYF,TGTGCCAGCAGTTCGCGAATTAGCACAGATACGCAGTATTTT
-,TRBV7-9,TRBJ2-7,-,CASSLGGTQPFEQYF,TGTGCCAGCAGCTTAGGTGGGACACAGCCTTTCGAGCAGTACTTC
TRBD1,TRBV28,TRBJ2-7,-,CASSGTVLNEQYF,TGTGCCAGCAGTGGGACAGTGCTAAACGAGCAGTACTTC
TRBD1,TRBV28,TRBJ1-5,-,CASSFITGDQPQHF,TGTGCCAGCAGTTTCATAACAGGGGATCAGCCCCAGCATTTT
TRBD1,TRBV28,TRBJ1-2,-,CASSRLGQGAYGYTF,TGTGCCAGCAGTCGGCTAGGACAGGGAGCTTATGGCTACACCTTC
-,TRBV18,TRBJ2-2,few,CASSRLAGELFF,TGTGCCAGCTCACGATTAGCCGGGGAGCTGTTTTTT
TRBD2,TRBV4-2,TRBJ2-2,once,CASSQDLGLAANTGELFF,TGTGCCAGCAGCCAAGATCTCGGACTAGCGGCGAACACCGGGGAGCTGTTTTTT
-,TRBV4-1,TRBJ1-5,-,CASSQDLYQPQHF,TGCGCCAGCAGCCAAGATTTATATCAGCCCCAGCATTTT
-,TRBV7-2,TRBJ2-5,-,CASSFRGGETQYF,TGTGCCAGCAGCTTCCGAGGAGGGGAGACCCAGTACTTC
TRBD2,TRBV19,TRBJ2-1,few,CASSPGGTIYNEQFF,TGTGCCAGTAGTCCCGGCGGGACTATCTACAATGAGCAGTTCTTC
-,TRBV19,TRBJ1-2,-,CASTRTVSVNYGYTF,TGTGCCAGTACCAGGACAGTCTCCGTTAACTATGGCTACACCTTC
-,TRBV6-7,TRBJ1-5,-,CASLDSSNQPQHF,TGTGCCAGCCTGGACAGTAGCAATCAGCCCCAGCATTTT
-,TRBV18,TRBJ1-1,once,CASSPSRSSEAFF,TGTGCCAGCTCACCGTCGAGGTCCTCTGAAGCTTTCTTT
TRBD2,TRBV29-1,TRBJ2-7,-,CSVRAGGSYEQYF,TGCAGCGTTCGGGCGGGGGGATCCTACGAGCAGTACTTC